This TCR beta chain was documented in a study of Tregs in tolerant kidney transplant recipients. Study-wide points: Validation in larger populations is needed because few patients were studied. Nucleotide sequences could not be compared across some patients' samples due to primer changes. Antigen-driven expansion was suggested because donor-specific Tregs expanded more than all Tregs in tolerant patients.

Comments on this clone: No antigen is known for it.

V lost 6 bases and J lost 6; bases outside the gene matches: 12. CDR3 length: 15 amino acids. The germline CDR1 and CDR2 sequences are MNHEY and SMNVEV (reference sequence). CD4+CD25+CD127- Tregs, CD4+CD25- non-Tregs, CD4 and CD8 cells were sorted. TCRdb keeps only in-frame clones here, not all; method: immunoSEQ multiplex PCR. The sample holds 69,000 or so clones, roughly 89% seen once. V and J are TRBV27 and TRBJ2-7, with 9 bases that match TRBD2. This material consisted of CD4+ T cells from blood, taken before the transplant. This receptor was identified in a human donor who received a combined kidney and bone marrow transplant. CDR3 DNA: TGTGCCAGCAGCACTGGAGCGGGAGGTAGGAGCGAGCAGTACTTC. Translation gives CASSTGAGGRSEQYF.